The 18 T cell receptor beta chains below were found in one sample sequenced in a study of PD-L1 blockade in urothelial cancer. Using immunoSEQ multiplex PCR, the repertoire was profiled, and TCRdb retains in-frame clones only, with some absent. The data hold 70,000 or so clones, with almost 90% observed a single time. Time point described: pretreatment peripheral blood. The input for sequencing was PBMCs, taken around atezolizumab (anti-PD-L1) treatment. Receptor source: a man between 65 and 85 years old with urothelial cancer.

CDR3 nucleotide sequence: TGTGCCAGCAGCCAAGCGCTAGCGGGAGATGGGACAGATACGCAGTATTTT. This sequence encodes CASSQALAGDGTDTQYF. The rearrangement links TRBV4-2 to TRBJ2-3, with 10 positions matching TRBD2. The junction had 7 bases not matched to a gene; V was cut back by 1 base and J by 3 bases. This CDR3 region has 17 residues. Germline CDR1 and CDR2: LGHNA and YNFKEQ.

This clone occurred once. The V call is TRBV15, the J call TRBJ2-3, with D unclear. CDR1 LNHNV and CDR2 YYDKDF come from the germline V gene (reference sequence). CDR3 size: 13 residues. The ends were cut back, 8 bases at V and 2 bases at J, with 11 bases in the middle. The CDR3 DNA reads as TGTGCCACCGGTTCCACAATCACAGATACGCAGTATTTT. Protein: CATGSTITDTQYF.

The rearrangement uses TRBV11-2 and TRBJ2-1; possible D gene TRBD2, 8 bases. This CDR3 region has 13 residues. Trimming stripped 5 bases from V and 15 bases from J, with 20 bases between. Germline lookup yields CDR1 SGHAT and CDR2 FQNNGV. This chain's CDR3 is CASSPRSGTEGFF. CDR3 nucleotides: TGTGCCAGCAGCCCCCGTAGCGGGACAGAGGGGTTCTTC. Looking up the rest from reference TRBV11-2 and TRBJ2-1 gives the full variable domain: EAGVAQSPRYKIIEKRQSVAFWCNPISGHATLYWYQQILGQGPKLLIQFQNNGVVDDSQLPKDRFSAERLKGVDSTLKIQPAKLEDSAVYLCASSPRSGTEGFFGPGTRLTVL.

This rearrangement joins TRBV7-9 to TRBJ2-1; possible D gene TRBD2, 7 bases. CDR1 is SEHNR and CDR2 is FQNEAQ in the germline V gene (reference sequence). Trimming shortened V by 5 bases and J by 1 base, and 12 bases separated the two germline ends. This CDR3 is built from 15 residues. CDR3 amino acids: CASSLQGGSYNEQFF. CDR3 in DNA: TGTGCCAGCAGCCTACAGGGAGGGTCCTACAATGAGCAGTTCTTC.

The gene calls are TRBV7-8 and TRBJ2-4; 8 bases are a match to TRBD1. Germline loops: CDR1 SGHVS, CDR2 FQNEAQ. The CDR3 loop spans 20 amino acids. The ends lost 1 base at V and 1 base at J; junction bases unmatched: 15. The CDR3 sequence is CASSLVPEDRAGGAKNIQYF. The CDR3 nucleotides read TGTGCCAGCAGCTTAGTTCCGGAGGACAGGGCAGGAGGGGCCAAAAACATTCAGTACTTC.

This clone is medium-sized (0.01 to 0.1%) within its sample. The rearrangement uses TRBV2 and TRBJ2-7, with TRBD1 identical over 9 bases. Germline V gene lookup returns CDR1 SNHLY and CDR2 FYNNEI. Trimming removed 2 bases from V and 2 bases from J; junction bases left unmatched: 16. CDR3 length: 19 amino acids. The CDR3 spells CASSEQTLDGTGIPYEQYF. CDR3 nucleotide sequence: TGTGCCAGCAGTGAACAAACGTTAGACGGGACAGGGATTCCCTACGAGCAGTACTTC.

This rearrangement joins TRBV9 to TRBJ1-1, with 11 bases aligning to TRBD1. V dropped 4 bases and J dropped 4; count of bases not matched to a gene: 6. The CDR3 runs 15 residues. Germline CDR1 SGDLS, CDR2 YYNGEE. This CDR3 reads CASSPLGTGGTEAFF. CDR3 in DNA: TGTGCCAGCAGCCCACTAGGGACAGGGGGCACTGAAGCTTTCTTT.

The rearrangement joins TRBV5-1 to TRBJ2-7; 10 bases are shared with TRBD1. Germline lookup yields CDR1 SGHRS and CDR2 YFSETQ. The trim removed 5 bases at V and 3 bases at J, leaving 8 bases unmatched. This CDR3 contains 15 residues. CDR3 residues: CASSPTGTGVYEQYF. The CDR3 DNA follows: TGCGCCAGCAGTCCGACCGGGACAGGGGTCTACGAGCAGTACTTC.

V is TRBV19 and J is TRBJ2-1; perhaps TRBD2 as D (6 bases). The CDR3 covers 19 residues. V gave up 3 bases and J gave up 0 bases, with 21 bases separating them. Germline CDR1 is LNHDA and CDR2 is SQIVND (reference sequence). The CDR3 here is CASSISVAGGIGSYNEQFF. DNA for the CDR3: TGTGCCAGTAGTATTTCGGTGGCCGGCGGGATAGGCTCCTACAATGAGCAGTTCTTC.

The chain joins TRBV6-1 to TRBJ2-7; possible D gene TRBD1, 6 bases. There are 13 residues in the CDR3. Germline CDR1 MNHNS, CDR2 SASEGT. Deletions cut 8 bases from V and 6 bases from J, with 17 bases between. The CDR3 region has the DNA TGTGCCAGCTTGCCGGGACAAGGGGGCGAGCAGTACTTC. As protein: CASLPGQGGEQYF.

This sequence joins TRBV28 and TRBJ2-6, with a possible D match to TRBD2 (5 bases). Germline CDR1 and CDR2: MDHEN and SYDVKM. V gave up 2 bases and J gave up 0 bases, with 17 bases separating them. This CDR3 spans 19 amino acids. The CDR3: CASSLNPRRFSSGANVLTF. CDR3 DNA: TGTGCCAGCAGTTTAAACCCTCGGAGGTTCTCCTCTGGGGCCAACGTCCTGACTTTC.

J is TRBJ2-5 and V is TRBV5-6; D is unclear. Germline lookup yields CDR1 SGHDT and CDR2 YYEEEE. The CDR3 has 13 amino acids. Deletions cut 2 bases from V and 5 bases from J, with 10 bases between. CDR3 sequence reads: CASSFTKLETQYF. The DNA of the CDR3 is TGTGCCAGCAGCTTCACAAAGTTGGAGACCCAGTACTTC.

This sequence joins TRBV5-5 and TRBJ2-1, with TRBD2 identical over 8 bases. The germline V gene encodes CDR1 SGHKS and CDR2 YYEKEE (reference sequence). CDR3 size: 15 residues. V shed 4 bases, J shed 9 bases, and the junction held 12 bases outside the gene matches. The DNA for the CDR3 is TGTGCCAGCAGCCCCTCAGGACTAGCATCCGGTGAGCAGTTCTTC. As protein: CASSPSGLASGEQFF.

This clone was seen more than once but under ten times. The chain has TRBV6-5 and TRBJ2-3; TRBD2 matches at 13 bases. The CDR3 length is 15 residues. The germline CDR1 and CDR2 sequences are MNHEY and SVGAGI. J gave up 5 bases and V 6 bases, and 5 bases lay outside the gene matches. The CDR3 spells CASRRGLAGLDTQYF. DNA of the CDR3: TGTGCCAGCAGGAGGGGACTAGCGGGATTAGATACGCAGTATTTT.

The V and J genes are TRBV6-5 and TRBJ2-2, with 7 bases lining up with TRBD2. After removal of 4 bases from V and 0 bases from J, the junction contained 5 bases not matched to a gene. Per the germline V gene, CDR1 is MNHEY and CDR2 is SVGAGI. The length of the CDR3 is 16 residues. As DNA, the CDR3 is TGTGCCAGCAGTTTTAGCGGGCTTCCGAACACCGGGGAGCTGTTTTTT. Its translation is CASSFSGLPNTGELFF.

J is TRBJ1-2 and V is TRBV11-2; 7 positions agree with TRBD1. The CDR3 spans 14 residues. CDR1 is SGHAT, CDR2 FQNNGV, per germline. V trimming: 0 bases; J trimming: 3 bases; junction bases outside the gene matches: 1. The CDR3 reads CASSLDGQDYGYTF. As DNA, the CDR3 is TGTGCCAGCAGCTTAGATGGACAGGACTATGGCTACACCTTC.

J is TRBJ2-1 and V is TRBV29-1, with TRBD2 matching 14 bases. J gave up 7 bases and V 4 bases, and 6 bases lay outside the gene matches. The CDR3 has 15 residues. CDR1 and CDR2 (germline): SQVTM, ANQGSEA. The CDR3 DNA is TGCAGCGTTGCCGGACTAGCGGGAGGATTAAATGAGCAGTTCTTC. Residues: CSVAGLAGGLNEQFF.

The rearrangement joins TRBV7-9 to TRBJ2-3; 10 bases map to TRBD2. Germline-derived CDR1 and CDR2 are SEHNR and FQNEAQ (reference sequence). The CDR3 covers 18 residues. Losses at the gene ends were 2 bases for V and 4 bases for J; bases not matched to a gene: 12. Written as DNA, the CDR3 is TGTGCCAGCAGCTTAATTAGCGGACTAGCGGAACCTTCAGATACGCAGTATTTT. It encodes CASSLISGLAEPSDTQYF.